What follows are 20 T cell receptor beta chains derived from one specimen sequenced in a study of cytomegalovirus exposure and HLA in healthy donors. A multiplex PCR was run with 60 Vbeta primers and 13 Jbeta primers. The assay was immunoSEQ multiplex PCR, and TCRdb's table has in-frame clones only and misses some. The table has hundreds of thousands of clones, about 80% seen once. Sequences were obtained from PBMCs. Source of these receptors: a male donor in good health and CMV-seronegative.

This clone was counted only a few times. The chain recombines TRBV6-4 with TRBJ2-3, with 7 nucleotides matching TRBD1. This CDR3 has 14 residues. Germline CDR1 and CDR2: MRHNA and SNTAGT. With V trimmed by 2 bases and J by 4 bases, 3 bases remained unmatched. The CDR3 DNA reads as TGTGCCAGCAGTGACGGGCAGGGGGCAGATACGCAGTATTTT. This encodes CASSDGQGADTQYF.

The V call is TRBV2, the J call TRBJ1-1; 7 bases map to TRBD1. With 0 bases clipped from V and 1 base from J, the junction kept 8 bases outside the gene matches. This CDR3 contains 17 residues. Germline CDR1 is SNHLY and CDR2 is FYNNEI. The CDR3 protein is CASSEATYWTGNTEAFF. The CDR3 DNA sequence: TGTGCCAGCAGTGAAGCGACCTACTGGACAGGGAACACTGAAGCTTTCTTT.

This chain joins TRBV5-6 and TRBJ2-7, with 9 bases that match TRBD2. This CDR3 region has 15 residues. Germline values: CDR1 SGHDT, CDR2 YYEEEE. The V segment lost 4 bases and the J segment 2 bases; nucleotides outside the gene matches: 7. DNA for the CDR3: TGTGCCAGCAGCGTCCCGACTAGCGGAACCTACGAGCAGTACTTC. As protein: CASSVPTSGTYEQYF.

The chain combines TRBV19 with TRBJ1-2; D is perhaps TRBD1 (5 bases). V gave up 5 bases and J gave up 4 bases, with 11 bases separating them. Germline V gene data show CDR1 as LNHDA and CDR2 as SQIVND (reference sequence). The CDR3 length is 13 residues. The DNA for the CDR3 is TGTGCCAGTAGTCCGACAGATCCCTATGGCTACACCTTC. Its translation: CASSPTDPYGYTF. Supplemented by reference TRBV19 and TRBJ1-2, the full variable domain reads DGGITQSPKYLFRKEGQNVTLSCEQNLNHDAMYWYRQDPGQGLRLIYYSQIVNDFQKGDIAEGYSVSREKKESFPLTVTSAQKNPTAFYLCASSPTDPYGYTFGSGTRLTVV.

This clone was observed a single time. The genes are TRBV4-2 and TRBJ2-3; TRBD1 aligns across 7 bases. Trimming cost V 8 bases and J 1 base; bases outside gene matches: 12. The CDR3 length is 16 residues. Per germline, CDR1 LGHNA and CDR2 YNFKEQ. CDR3 protein: CASGLRQGRGTDTQYF. CDR3 sequence (DNA): TGTGCCAGCGGCTTACGACAGGGTAGAGGCACAGATACGCAGTATTTT.

The chain links TRBV5-1 to TRBJ2-5, with D uncertain. The CDR3 has 13 residues. Germline CDR1 is SGHRS and CDR2 is YFSETQ. V lost 1 base to trimming and J lost 1 base, with 5 bases between them. CDR3: CASSLSSQETQYF. The CDR3 bases are TGCGCCAGCAGCTTGTCCAGCCAAGAGACCCAGTACTTC.

V gene TRBV27 combines with J gene TRBJ2-1; the match to TRBD1 covers 10 bases. V gave up 4 bases and J gave up 7 bases; unmatched junction bases: 7. This CDR3 spans 15 amino acids. Germline V lookup: CDR1 MNHEY, CDR2 SMNVEV (reference sequence). The CDR3 coding sequence is TGTGCCAGCAGTTACCGGGACAGGGGAAAAAATGAGCAGTTCTTC. This translates into CASSYRDRGKNEQFF.

The chain is built from TRBV5-1 and TRBJ2-3; 10 bases line up with TRBD2. After removal of 4 bases from V and 5 bases from J, the junction contained 10 bases not matched to a gene. Germline V gives CDR1 SGHRS, CDR2 YFSETQ. The CDR3 runs to 16 residues. In DNA, the CDR3 is TGCGCCAGCAGCCGTACGTCTAGCGGGGGTTTAGATACGCAGTATTTT. Protein sequence: CASSRTSSGGLDTQYF.

J is TRBJ2-1 and V is TRBV4-1, with TRBD2 identical over 7 bases. Germline trimming cut 3 bases from V and 6 bases from J; bases unmatched to any gene: 8. The CDR3 length is 15 residues. The germline V gene has CDR1 MGHRA and CDR2 YSYEKL. The CDR3 loop is CASSQVLARSNEQFF. As DNA, the CDR3 is TGCGCCAGCAGCCAGGTACTAGCGAGGTCCAATGAGCAGTTCTTC.

V gene TRBV6-5 combines with J gene TRBJ2-5; 7 nucleotides agree with TRBD2. Gene TRBJ2-7 matches the end of the DNA better, so the J call may be wrong. The CDR3 totals 14 residues. Germline CDR1 reads MNHEY; CDR2 reads SVGAGI. The CDR3 is CASSDSGTTYEQYF. The CDR3 nucleotides are TGTGCCAGCAGCGACAGTGGGACTACCTACGAGCAGTACTTC.

This chain uses TRBV11-2 with TRBJ1-2; D remains ambiguous. CDR3 length: 13 amino acids. In germline, CDR1 is SGHAT, CDR2 FQNNGV. Trimming cost V 1 base and J 4 bases, with 7 bases left between them. CDR3 region: CASSLGALYGYTF. CDR3 coding DNA: TGTGCCAGCAGCTTAGGGGCCCTCTATGGCTACACCTTC. The full variable domain, completed using reference TRBV11-2 and TRBJ1-2, is EAGVAQSPRYKIIEKRQSVAFWCNPISGHATLYWYQQILGQGPKLLIQFQNNGVVDDSQLPKDRFSAERLKGVDSTLKIQPAKLEDSAVYLCASSLGALYGYTFGSGTRLTVV.

This chain uses TRBV4-3 with TRBJ2-5; TRBD2 aligns across 12 bases. V trimming: 3 bases; J trimming: 2 bases; junction bases outside the gene matches: 4. Germline values: CDR1 LGHNA, CDR2 YSLEER. The CDR3 loop spans 16 amino acids. The CDR3 loop reads CASSQGTSGQQETQYF. CDR3 nucleotide sequence: TGCGCCAGCAGCCAGGGGACTAGCGGGCAACAAGAGACCCAGTACTTC.

The chain uses TRBV25-1 and TRBJ2-6, with no clear D. V dropped 4 bases and J dropped 0 bases, with 7 bases sitting between them. Germline V gives CDR1 MGHDK, CDR2 SYGVNS. The CDR3 covers 15 residues. CDR3 in amino acids: CASSGSTSGANVLTF. In nucleotides, the CDR3 is TGTGCCAGCAGTGGGTCTACCTCTGGGGCCAACGTCCTGACTTTC.

The rearrangement joins TRBV19 to TRBJ2-5, with a tentative D call TRBD1 (5 bases). This CDR3 has 15 residues. Germline V CDR1 and CDR2: LNHDA, SQIVND (reference sequence). Trimming cost V 3 bases and J 0 bases, with 11 bases left between them. CDR3 bases: TGTGCCAGTAGTATCGCAAGGGGTAACCAAGAGACCCAGTACTTC. The encoded protein is CASSIARGNQETQYF.

The V gene is TRBV7-2, the J gene TRBJ1-1; 7 bases map to TRBD1. J was trimmed by 5 bases and V by 7 bases; bases with no gene match: 4. The germline V gene encodes CDR1 SGHTA and CDR2 FQGNSA. This CDR3 has 12 amino acids. The CDR3 DNA follows: TGTGCCAGCAATAGACAGGGTACTGAAGCTTTCTTT. It codes for CASNRQGTEAFF.

The gene calls are TRBV9 and TRBJ1-2, with 10 bases lining up with TRBD1. J lost 6 bases, V lost 4 bases, and 6 bases had no gene match. This CDR3 comprises 14 residues. Germline V gene lookup returns CDR1 SGDLS and CDR2 YYNGEE. CDR3 residues: CASSRDRGWDGYTF. CDR3 nucleotides: TGTGCCAGCAGCAGGGACAGGGGATGGGATGGCTACACCTTC.

The table lists this clone with a count of one. The chain couples TRBV5-6 to TRBJ2-3; 9 bases align to TRBD2. This CDR3 has 14 amino acids. The ends lost 8 bases at V and 2 bases at J; junction bases unmatched: 6. Per the germline V gene, CDR1 is SGHDT and CDR2 is YYEEEE. CDR3 DNA sequence: TGTGCCAGTACCGGGACTAGCACCACAGATACGCAGTATTTT. Its translation: CASTGTSTTDTQYF.

This clone was recorded a few times. The chain uses TRBV6-1 and TRBJ2-7; D unresolved. The CDR3 loop spans 14 amino acids. Per germline, CDR1 MNHNS and CDR2 SASEGT. V was cut by 6 bases and J by 0 bases, with 12 bases left in between. This CDR3 reads CASSPPWSSYEQYF. The CDR3 bases are TGTGCCAGCAGCCCCCCGTGGAGCTCCTACGAGCAGTACTTC.

The chain employs TRBV5-8 and TRBJ2-2; 7 nucleotides align to TRBD2. The CDR3 spans 12 residues. The J segment lost 13 bases and the V segment lost 5 bases, leaving 8 bases of the junction unmatched. Germline CDR1 and CDR2: SGHTS and YDEGEE. The CDR3 reads CASSFRGVTLFF. Written as DNA, the CDR3 is TGTGCCAGCAGTTTCCGGGGGGTTACGCTGTTTTTT.

The chain employs TRBV7-2 and TRBJ2-3; the D gene is possibly TRBD1 (5 bases). CDR3 length equals 15 residues. Per the germline V gene, CDR1 is SGHTA and CDR2 is FQGNSA. V lost 0 bases and J 5 bases, leaving 12 bases between the germline ends. In nucleotides, the CDR3 is TGTGCCAGCAGCTTAGCCCTTACCAGGGAAGATACGCAGTATTTT. Its translation is CASSLALTREDTQYF.